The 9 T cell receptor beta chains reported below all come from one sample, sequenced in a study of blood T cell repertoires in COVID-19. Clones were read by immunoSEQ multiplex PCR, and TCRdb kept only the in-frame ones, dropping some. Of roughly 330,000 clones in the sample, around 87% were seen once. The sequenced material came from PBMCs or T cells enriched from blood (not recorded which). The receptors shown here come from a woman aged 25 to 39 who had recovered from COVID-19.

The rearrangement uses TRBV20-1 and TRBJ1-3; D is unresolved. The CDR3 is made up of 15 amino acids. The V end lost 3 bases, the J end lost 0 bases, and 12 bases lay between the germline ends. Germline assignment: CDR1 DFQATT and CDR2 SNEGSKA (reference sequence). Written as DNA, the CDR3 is TGCAGTGCTAGTAGTACGCGATACTCTGGAAACACCATATATTTT. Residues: CSASSTRYSGNTIYF.

The CDR3 loop reads CASNSDRKTEAFF. The CDR3 DNA sequence: TGTGCCAGCAACAGCGACAGGAAGACTGAAGCTTTCTTT. The chain recombines TRBV7-9 with TRBJ1-1, with D possibly matching TRBD1 (6 bases). The V and J ends lost 7 bases and 5 bases respectively, with 14 bases between them. Germline CDR1 SEHNR, CDR2 FQNEAQ (reference sequence). This CDR3 region has 13 residues.

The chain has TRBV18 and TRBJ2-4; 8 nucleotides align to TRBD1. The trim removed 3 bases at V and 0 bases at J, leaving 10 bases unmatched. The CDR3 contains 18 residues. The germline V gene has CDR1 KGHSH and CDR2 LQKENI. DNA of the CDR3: TGTGCCAGCTCACCTCCGGGACAGGCTATACTAGCCAAAAACATTCAGTACTTC. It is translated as CASSPPGQAILAKNIQYF.

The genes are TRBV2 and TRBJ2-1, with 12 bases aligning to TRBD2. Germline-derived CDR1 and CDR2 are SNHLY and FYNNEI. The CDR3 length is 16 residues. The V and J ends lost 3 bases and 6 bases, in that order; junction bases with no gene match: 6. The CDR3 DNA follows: TGTGCCAGCAGTGACCTGGGACTAGCGGGCGGCAATGAGCAGTTCTTC. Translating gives CASSDLGLAGGNEQFF.

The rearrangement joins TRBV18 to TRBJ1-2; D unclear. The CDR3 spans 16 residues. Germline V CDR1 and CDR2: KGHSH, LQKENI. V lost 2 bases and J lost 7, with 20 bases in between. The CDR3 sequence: CASSPSVEGAGGGYTF. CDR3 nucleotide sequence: TGTGCCAGCTCACCAAGTGTGGAGGGAGCTGGCGGTGGCTACACCTTC.

CDR3 in amino acids: CARSLPGLNPGELFF. DNA of the CDR3: TGTGCCAGAAGCTTACCAGGGTTGAACCCCGGGGAGCTGTTTTTT. The chain combines TRBV7-5 with TRBJ2-2; the table's D call, TRBD1, was not checked against the DNA. TRBV7-5 is listed as a pseudogene. This CDR3 is built from 15 residues.

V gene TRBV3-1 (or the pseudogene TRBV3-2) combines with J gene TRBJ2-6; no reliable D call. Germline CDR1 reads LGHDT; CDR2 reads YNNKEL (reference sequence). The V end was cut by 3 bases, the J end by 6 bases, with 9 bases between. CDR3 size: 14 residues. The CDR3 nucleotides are TGTGCCAGCAGCCATACTCCCTCGGCCAACGTCCTGACTTTC. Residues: CASSHTPSANVLTF.

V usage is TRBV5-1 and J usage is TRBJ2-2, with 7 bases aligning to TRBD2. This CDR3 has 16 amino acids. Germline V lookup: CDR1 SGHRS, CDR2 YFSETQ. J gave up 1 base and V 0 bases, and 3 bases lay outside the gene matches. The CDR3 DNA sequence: TGCGCCAGCAGCTTGGGACTAGCCAGGAACACCGGGGAGCTGTTTTTT. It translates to CASSLGLARNTGELFF.

CDR3 sequence: CASAGLGLASYEQYF. The CDR3 bases are TGTGCCAGCGCCGGGTTGGGACTTGCCTCCTACGAGCAGTACTTC. This chain joins TRBV21-1 and TRBJ2-7; the D segment call TRBD2 is taken from the table without a DNA check. TRBV21-1 is a pseudogene. The CDR3 contains 15 residues.